The clone carrying this T cell receptor (beta chain) was picked up a small number of times. Germline V gene lookup returns CDR1 LGHNA and CDR2 YSLEER. The CDR3 is 17 residues long. Trimming removed 2 bases at V and 1 base at J, with 15 bases between. The sample belongs to a study of shared clonotypes between healthy human individuals. Repertoires were generated with immunoSEQ multiplex PCR, while TCRdb's copy carries only in-frame clones and drops some. The sample comprises about 460,000 clones, roughly 80% of which are singletons, and more than 10% rests with the top ten. This chain joins TRBV4-3 and TRBJ2-1; no clear D. Sequences were obtained from PBMCs. The source is a middle-aged woman in good health. Some clones in this sample may be carry-over from other donors' samples. CDR3 coding DNA: TGCGCCAGCAGCCAACTCTTGTCCTCCGGGTCCTACAATGAGCAGTTCTTC. It encodes CASSQLLSSGSYNEQFF.